This T cell receptor (beta chain) was retrieved from a study of shared clonotypes between healthy human individuals. On the study more broadly: Researchers drew samples from a couple of women and a few men aged 18 to 49.

This CDR3 is built from 15 residues. V lost 4 bases and J lost 5; bases outside the gene matches: 7. CDR1 SGHRS and CDR2 YFSETQ come from the germline V gene. In the source study's methods: Junction-only immunoSEQ sequences carried no quality scores, so filtering differed. Some clones are missing from TCRdb's copy, which holds only in-frame ones; the method was immunoSEQ multiplex PCR. The DNA gave D and trimming, while V, J and clone size come from that table. Of roughly 2.2 million clones in the sample, over 85% are singletons; the top ten hold 0.3% to 0.4%. The genes are TRBV5-1 and TRBJ2-5; 11 nucleotides align to TRBD1. This clonotype was sampled from a man between 18 and 29 years old in good health. Some clones in this sample may be carry-over from other donors' samples. Material for sequencing was naive CD4+ T cells from PBMCs. Subset defined: CD45RA+ positively selected. Written as DNA, the CDR3 is TGCGCCAGCAGCACTGGACAGGGGGCTCGGGAGACCCAGTACTTC. It translates to CASSTGQGARETQYF.